The rows below give T cell receptor beta chains drawn from one sample of a study of T cells after yellow fever vaccination. Via MiXCR, TCRdb re-called the 5' RACE reads, giving one row per CDR3 protein. The sample has some 600,000 distinct CDR3 sequences, less than 20% seen once. The sample here was PBMCs, taken about 5 days after the first yellow fever vaccination. The receptors originated from a young man who received the YFV17D yellow fever vaccine. CDR3s include the opening cysteine and the closing phenylalanine or tryptophan. D genes are given only for firm matches. The listing skips clone size in some rows; elsewhere it reads once, few, many or a size class.

clone size	J gene	D gene	V gene	CDR3 DNA	CDR3 protein
-	TRBJ2-1	TRBD1	TRBV15	TGTGCCACCAGCAGAGATAGGACAGGGAGTGAGCAGTTCTTC	CATSRDRTGSEQFF
-	TRBJ1-1	-	TRBV6-2/TRBV6-3	TGTGCCAGCAGACACAGGGTAATCGCCACTGAAGCTTTCTTT	CASRHRVIATEAFF
-	TRBJ2-2	TRBD1	TRBV12-3/TRBV12-4	TGTGCCAGCAGTGCCTGGACAGGGAACACCGGGGAGCTGTTTTTT	CASSAWTGNTGELFF
few	TRBJ1-5	-	TRBV5-6	TGTGCCAGCAGCAGGAGTATGCAGCCCCAGCATTTT	CASSRSMQPQHF
-	TRBJ2-3	-	TRBV5-4	TGTGCCAGCAGCGACAGACTAGTTTGGGATACGCAGTATTTT	CASSDRLVWDTQYF
-	TRBJ2-5	TRBD2	TRBV5-1	TGCGCCAGCAGCCTCCCCGGGACTAGCGGGGGGGATGAGACCCAGTACTTC	CASSLPGTSGGDETQYF
few	TRBJ2-3	TRBD1	TRBV5-1	TGCGCCAGCAAGGGACAGGGTTACACAGATACGCAGTATTTT	CASKGQGYTDTQYF
few	TRBJ2-3	TRBD1	TRBV19	TGTGCCACTCAAAGACAGGGCGGGTTGGATACGCAGTATTTT	CATQRQGGLDTQYF
-	TRBJ2-4	-	TRBV30	TGTGCCTGGAGTGTCGGGCAGGGGCCTTCCAAAAACATTCAGTACTTC	CAWSVGQGPSKNIQYF
-	TRBJ1-1	-	TRBV9	TGTGCCAGCAGCGTAGATGTGATGAACACTGAAGCTTTCTTT	CASSVDVMNTEAFF
-	TRBJ2-7	TRBD2	TRBV5-1	TGCGCCAGCAGCTTGTCACTAGCGCAAGCCTACGAGCAGTACTTC	CASSLSLAQAYEQYF
-	TRBJ1-2	TRBD1	TRBV19	TGTGCCAGTAGTATAACTGGACAGGGGGGGGGCTACACCTTC	CASSITGQGGGYTF
-	TRBJ2-5	TRBD2	TRBV5-1	TGCGCCAGCAGCCCGGGACTAGCGGTAACCCAAGAGACCCAGTACTTC	CASSPGLAVTQETQYF
few	TRBJ2-3	TRBD2	TRBV20-1	TGCAGTGAGGCAGCGGGGGCGGGAGATACGCAGTATTTT	CSEAAGAGDTQYF
few	TRBJ1-5	-	TRBV18	TGTGCCAGCTCACCACCCCCCGGGTCGCGTCAGCCCCAGCATTTT	CASSPPPGSRQPQHF
-	TRBJ2-7	-	TRBV6-1	TGTGCCAGCAGTGACCCAGGGGCCTACGAGCAGTACTTC	CASSDPGAYEQYF
-	TRBJ2-7	-	TRBV18	TGTGCCAGCTCACCTCCGGGGGCTCCCTACGAGCAGTACTTC	CASSPPGAPYEQYF
-	TRBJ1-2	-	TRBV21-1	TGTGCCAGCACCAAGGAAGTTAACTATGGCTACACCTTC	CASTKEVNYGYTF
-	TRBJ2-1	TRBD1	TRBV9	TGTGCCAGCAGCGCGAGTTTTAAGACAGGGGCGAATGAGCAGTTCTTC	CASSASFKTGANEQFF
many	TRBJ1-2	-	TRBV29-1	TGCAGCGGATTGACAGCTGGGCTGGCAGGCTACACCTTC	CSGLTAGLAGYTF
-	TRBJ2-2	TRBD1	TRBV9	TGTGCCAGCAGCGCTCCGGGACAGAGGAACACCGGGGAGCTGTTTTTT	CASSAPGQRNTGELFF
few	TRBJ1-2	-	TRBV16	TGTGCCAGCAGCCAATCGTCGGGTCTTTATGGCTACACCTTC	CASSQSSGLYGYTF
many	TRBJ2-3	-	TRBV5-1	TGCGCCACGGCCAACCGGAGCACAGATACGCAGTATTTT	CATANRSTDTQYF
many	TRBJ2-1	-	TRBV5-1	TGCGCCAGCAGATCCGACGGGGGACGCTCCTACAATGAGCAGTTCTTC	CASRSDGGRSYNEQFF
-	TRBJ1-5	-	TRBV9	TGTGCCAGCAGCGTAGGGCCGTCCGGGCCCCAGCATTTT	CASSVGPSGPQHF
-	TRBJ2-5	-	TRBV15	TGTGCCACCAGCAGAGATTTGGGGGAGACCCAGTACTTC	CATSRDLGETQYF
many	TRBJ2-2	TRBD1	TRBV6-1	TGTGCCTTCCGGGACAGGCTCACCGGGGAGCTGTTTTTT	CAFRDRLTGELFF
-	TRBJ1-3	-	TRBV6-5	TGTGCCAGCGGGTGGGCGTCTGGAAACACCATATATTTT	CASGWASGNTIYF
few	TRBJ1-5	TRBD1	TRBV5-6	TGTGCCAGCAGCTTGGCCGGACAGGGTAGCAATCAGCCCCAGCATTTT	CASSLAGQGSNQPQHF
-	TRBJ1-4	-	TRBV18	TGTGCCAGCTCACCACCGCCTAATGAAAAACTGTTTTTT	CASSPPPNEKLFF
-	TRBJ1-2	-	TRBV20-1	TGCAGTGCTAGAGATACGGGACGGATAGGCGACACCTTC	CSARDTGRIGDTF
-	TRBJ2-2	-	TRBV3-1	TGTGCCAGCAGTCGACAGGCCGACACCGGGGAGCTGTTTTTT	CASSRQADTGELFF
-	TRBJ2-7	-	TRBV6-2/TRBV6-3	TGTGCCAGCAGTTACTCGACCGGGAACGAGCAGTACTTC	CASSYSTGNEQYF
few	TRBJ2-3	-	TRBV21-1	TGTGCCAGCAGCAAAGGGGGATGGACGGTAATAGATACGCAGTATTTT	CASSKGGWTVIDTQYF
-	TRBJ2-3	TRBD2	TRBV4-3	TGCGCCAGCAGCCAAGATCACATTAGCGGGGGGTGGGCAGATACGCAGTATTTT	CASSQDHISGGWADTQYF
many	TRBJ1-1	TRBD1	TRBV7-9	TGTGCCAGCAGATTTACAGGGGGCACTGAAGCTTTCTTT	CASRFTGGTEAFF
few	TRBJ2-7	TRBD1	TRBV12-5	TGTGCTAGTGGCACGGGACAGGGGGCTGCGGGGTACGAGCAGTACTTC	CASGTGQGAAGYEQYF
-	TRBJ1-1	-	TRBV10-3	TGTGCCATCAGTGATATTATAGGGGCTGAAGCTTTCTTT	CAISDIIGAEAFF
few	TRBJ1-1	TRBD1	TRBV15	TGTGCCACCAGCGACAGGGCCTTGAACACTGAAGCTTTCTTT	CATSDRALNTEAFF
few	TRBJ2-2	-	TRBV7-2	TGTGCCAGCAGCTCATTCCCGGGACCCGGCGGGGAGCTGTTTTTT	CASSSFPGPGGELFF
-	TRBJ2-7	-	TRBV15	TGTGCCACCAGCAGAGACAGGGGAGGCTACGAGCAGTACTTC	CATSRDRGGYEQYF
many	TRBJ2-3	-	TRBV12-3/TRBV12-4	TGTGCCAGCTCTCGGGATACGCAGTATTTT	CASSRDTQYF
few	TRBJ1-1	-	TRBV6-5	TGTGCCAGCAGTTCCCCCGGGACCGCTCGCCTGAACACTGAAGCTTTCTTT	CASSSPGTARLNTEAFF
-	TRBJ2-2	-	TRBV29-1	TGCAGCGCCTCCGGCGGGGGCTACACCGGGGAGCTGTTTTTT	CSASGGGYTGELFF
-	TRBJ1-1	-	TRBV20-1	TGCAGTGCTCTTTCATCTCAGGTAAACACTGAAGCTTTCTTT	CSALSSQVNTEAFF
-	TRBJ1-6	TRBD1	TRBV15	TGTGCCACCAGCAGCGTGACAGGGGATTTAGCACCCCTCCACTTT	CATSSVTGDLAPLHF
many	TRBJ1-5	TRBD1	TRBV6-5	TGTGCCAGCAGTTGGCCGGGACAGGGGAATCAGCCCCAGCATTTT	CASSWPGQGNQPQHF
-	TRBJ2-1	TRBD2	TRBV6-2/TRBV6-3	TGTGCCAGCAGGGCGACTAGCCACTCCTACAATGAGCAGTTCTTC	CASRATSHSYNEQFF
-	TRBJ2-3	-	TRBV18	TGTGCCAGCTCCCCGCAATCGGGCGAGGATACGCAGTATTTT	CASSPQSGEDTQYF
-	TRBJ2-5	-	TRBV4-3	TGCGCCAGCAGCCAAGATACGGGAGTACAAGAGACCCAGTACTTC	CASSQDTGVQETQYF
-	TRBJ1-1	TRBD1	TRBV3-1	TGTGCCAGCAGCCAAGATAACAGGGGATACACTGAAGCTTTCTTT	CASSQDNRGYTEAFF
few	TRBJ1-5	-	TRBV18	TGTGCCAGCTCACCACAGGTGAATCAGCCCCAGCATTTT	CASSPQVNQPQHF
-	TRBJ2-1	TRBD2	TRBV30	TGTGCCTGGAGTCGGACTAGCGGGCGTAACTCCTACAATGAGCAGTTCTTC	CAWSRTSGRNSYNEQFF
few	TRBJ2-3	-	TRBV25-1	TGTGCCAGCAGTGACGTGGGCCAGGGCCCAGATACGCAGTATTTT	CASSDVGQGPDTQYF
few	TRBJ1-3	-	TRBV5-1	TGCGCCAGCAGCTTGGAGGGCTTGGCTGGAAACACCATATATTTT	CASSLEGLAGNTIYF
few	TRBJ2-7	-	TRBV6-5	TGTGCCAGCAGTTACTCGACGTACGGGGAAAGGGAGCAGTACTTC	CASSYSTYGEREQYF
many	TRBJ2-5	-	TRBV6-2/TRBV6-3	TGTGCCAGCAACCGTCGACAGGCCGGGGGGACCCAGTACTTC	CASNRRQAGGTQYF
few	TRBJ1-1	-	TRBV14	TGTGCCAGCAGCCGACCCGACCCCAACACTGAAGCTTTCTTT	CASSRPDPNTEAFF
-	TRBJ2-2	-	TRBV20-1	TGCAGTGCTAGGCCCCGGGACTCAAAATCGAGCACCGGGGAGCTGTTTTTT	CSARPRDSKSSTGELFF